This T cell receptor (beta chain) was identified during a study of OX40 agonist ivuxolimab in advanced cancers. Regarding the research as a whole: Ivuxolimab was an agonistic, fully human IgG2 monoclonal antibody directed against OX40 (CD134), a costimulatory receptor. Peripheral TCRbeta sequencing was intended to test whether TCR sequence diversity was altered and clonal T-cell expansion was caused by ivuxolimab. Three dose-escalation patients achieved partial responses, one with hepatocellular carcinoma and two with cutaneous melanoma. Prior anti-PD-1, anti-PD-L1 or anti-CTLA-4 therapy was permitted, and checkpoint inhibitors had been received by 30% to 40% of dose-escalation patients. A male proportion of around 80% and a mean age of about 60 years, ranging from 23 to 79, were recorded for the dose-escalation cohort. The paper covers the monotherapy dose-escalation part of the phase I ivuxolimab trial, which included N = 52 patients. Among the roughly 52 dose-escalation patients, 19 had hepatocellular carcinoma, roughly 15 melanoma, 9 renal cell carcinoma and 9 head and neck cancer. Intravenous ivuxolimab was administered to patients every 2 weeks at six dose levels: 0.01, 0.1, 0.3, 1.5, 3 and 10 mg/kg. Findings and caveats that apply to the study as a whole: After ivuxolimab, expanded clones were on average more numerous among CD8+ T cells than among CD4+ T cells. Low levels of normalized T-cell clonal expansion were also seen in some patients who did not respond. Antigen specificity was not determined for the clonally expanded peripheral T cells. Clonal expansion of both CD4+ and CD8+ blood T cells was observed from baseline to week 6 at doses 0.1 to 3.0 mg/kg. In the 0.1-3.0 mg/kg groups, partial responders were among the patients with the lowest normalized peripheral clonal expansion, particularly in CD8+ T cells.

From a lookup of the germline V gene, CDR1 and CDR2 are SGHTA and FQGTGA. Trimming at the junction amounts to 5 bases on V and 4 bases on J, and the germline ends lie 16 bases apart. The cysteine opens and the phenylalanine closes a CDR3 of 15 amino acids. CDR3 DNA only is kept here, 45 bases in frame from base 1. A remark on this clone: What this receptor recognizes is not known. Qualities for individual bases were not recorded, and no much larger clone is one base off.

Patients with autoimmune disease history or receiving systemic immunosuppression were excluded from the trial. Peripheral blood for TCR sequencing was collected from all dose cohorts at baseline, on cycle 4 day 1, and on cycle 7 day 1. Samples came from an open-label, multicenter, first-in-human phase I dose-escalation trial of ivuxolimab. Adults with locally advanced or metastatic melanoma, renal cell, hepatocellular, or head and neck squamous cell carcinoma were enrolled in the trial. Before TCR sequencing, CD4+ T cells and CD8+ T cells from peripheral blood were sorted into separate populations. To sequence the TCRbeta CDR3 region, genomic DNA was isolated from the sorted cells. The immunoSEQ Assay was used for sequencing of TCRbeta CDR3 regions. TCRdb took this table from immuneACCESS and kept in-frame rearrangements with V and J called. Such tables lack part of the clones; where checked against another copy, unresolved V genes explain under half of the gap, and the rest is unexplained. The sample table lists about 67,000 clones, 85% to 90% of them with a count of one. Clones ranked in the top ten supply 4% to 5% of the sample.

The origin of this receptor is an adult with an advanced solid tumor such as melanoma, head and neck, liver or kidney cancer. The sample in question was CD4+ or CD8+ T cells sorted from blood, obtained in a trial of the OX40 agonist ivuxolimab. Recombination connected TRBV7-3 to TRBJ2-3; TRBD2 is a possible D gene, resting on 5 matching bases. The DNA sequence follows: TGTGCCAGCAGCAACGGAGGACGTAAATCAGATACGCAGTATTTT. Its product reads: CASSNGGRKSDTQYF.